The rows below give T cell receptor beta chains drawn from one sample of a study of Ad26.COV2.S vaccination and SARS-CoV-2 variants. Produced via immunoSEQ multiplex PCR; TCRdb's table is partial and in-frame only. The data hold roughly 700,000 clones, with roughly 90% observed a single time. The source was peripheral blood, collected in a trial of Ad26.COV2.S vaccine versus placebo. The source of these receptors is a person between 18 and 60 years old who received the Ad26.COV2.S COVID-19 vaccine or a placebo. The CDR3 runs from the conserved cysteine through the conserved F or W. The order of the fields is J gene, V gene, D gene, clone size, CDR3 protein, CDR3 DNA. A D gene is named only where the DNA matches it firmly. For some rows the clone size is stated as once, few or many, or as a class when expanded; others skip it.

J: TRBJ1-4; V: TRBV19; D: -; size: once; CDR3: CASSRTVATNEKLFF; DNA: TGTGCCAGTAGTAGGACGGTTGCAACTAATGAAAAACTGTTTTTT
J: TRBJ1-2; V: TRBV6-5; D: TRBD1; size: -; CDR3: CASSYSRGAAYGYTF; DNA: TGTGCCAGCAGTTACTCCAGGGGGGCCGCTTATGGCTACACCTTC
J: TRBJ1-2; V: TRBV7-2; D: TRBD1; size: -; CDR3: CASSLSSGQGDYGYTF; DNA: TGTGCCAGCAGCTTAAGTTCGGGACAGGGGGACTATGGCTACACCTTC
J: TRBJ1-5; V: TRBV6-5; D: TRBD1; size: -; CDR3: CATSTGGGQPQHF; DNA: TGTGCCACCTCGACAGGGGGGGGACAGCCCCAGCATTTT
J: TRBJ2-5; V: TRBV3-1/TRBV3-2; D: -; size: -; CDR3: CASSQVVSGETQYF; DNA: TGTGCCAGCAGCCAAGTAGTTAGTGGAGAGACCCAGTACTTC
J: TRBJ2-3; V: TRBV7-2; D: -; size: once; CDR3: CASSRVAIGNTDTQYF; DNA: TGTGCCAGCAGCCGCGTGGCCATCGGGAACACAGATACGCAGTATTTT
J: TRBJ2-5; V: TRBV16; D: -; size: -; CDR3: CASSRGGPETQYF; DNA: TGTGCCAGCAGCCGTGGGGGACCGGAGACCCAGTACTTC
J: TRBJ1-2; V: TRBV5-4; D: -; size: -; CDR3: CASTRGGREEGYTF; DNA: TGTGCCAGCACCCGAGGGGGGCGCGAAGAGGGCTACACCTTC
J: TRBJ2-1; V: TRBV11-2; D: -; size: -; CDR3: CANQGGQGEQFF; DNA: TGTGCCAACCAGGGGGGTCAGGGTGAGCAGTTCTTC
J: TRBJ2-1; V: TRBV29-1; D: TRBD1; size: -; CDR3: CSVEESFADRANEQFF; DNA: TGCAGCGTTGAAGAAAGTTTTGCGGACAGGGCCAATGAGCAGTTCTTC
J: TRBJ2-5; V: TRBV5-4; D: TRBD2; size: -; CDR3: CASSKSGRAETQYF; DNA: TGTGCCAGCAGCAAAAGCGGGAGGGCAGAGACCCAGTACTTC
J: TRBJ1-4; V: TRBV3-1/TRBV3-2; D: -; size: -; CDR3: CASSQFREKLFF; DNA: TGTGCCAGCAGCCAATTTCGCGAAAAACTGTTTTTT
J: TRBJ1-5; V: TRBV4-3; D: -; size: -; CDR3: CASSQEHRGNQPQHF; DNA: TGCGCCAGCAGCCAGGAACACAGGGGCAATCAGCCCCAGCATTTT
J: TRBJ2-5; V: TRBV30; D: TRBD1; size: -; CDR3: CARTGGETQYF; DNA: TGTGCCAGAACAGGGGGGGAGACCCAGTACTTC
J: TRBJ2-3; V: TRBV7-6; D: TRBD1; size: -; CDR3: CASSEAGTATQYF; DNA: TGTGCCAGCAGCGAAGCTGGGACAGCCACGCAGTATTTT
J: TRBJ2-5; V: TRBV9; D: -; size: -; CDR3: CASSVGTYQETQYF; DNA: TGTGCCAGCAGCGTTGGCACGTACCAAGAGACCCAGTACTTC
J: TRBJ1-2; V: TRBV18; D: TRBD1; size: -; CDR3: CASSPVPGQGSSYGYTF; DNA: TGTGCCAGCTCACCCGTCCCGGGACAGGGGTCCTCATATGGCTACACCTTC
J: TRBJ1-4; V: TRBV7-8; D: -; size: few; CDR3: CASSASPGETNEKLFF; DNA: TGTGCCAGCAGCGCGTCCCCAGGGGAGACTAATGAAAAACTGTTTTTT